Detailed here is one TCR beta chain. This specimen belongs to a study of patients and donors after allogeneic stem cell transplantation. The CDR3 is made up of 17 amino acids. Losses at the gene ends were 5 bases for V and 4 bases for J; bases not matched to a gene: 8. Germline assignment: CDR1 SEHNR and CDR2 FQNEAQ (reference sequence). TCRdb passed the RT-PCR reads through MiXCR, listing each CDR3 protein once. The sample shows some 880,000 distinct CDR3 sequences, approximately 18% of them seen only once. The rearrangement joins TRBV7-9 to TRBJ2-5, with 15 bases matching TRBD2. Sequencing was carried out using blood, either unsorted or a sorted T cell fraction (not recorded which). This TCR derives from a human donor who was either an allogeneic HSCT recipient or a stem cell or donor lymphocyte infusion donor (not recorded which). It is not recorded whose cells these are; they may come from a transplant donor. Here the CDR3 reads CASSRRTSGGARETQYF. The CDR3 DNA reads TGTGCCAGCAGCCGTAGGACTAGCGGGGGGGCCCGAGAGACCCAGTACTTC.